Many counts were recorded for the clone carrying this TCR beta chain. No antigen is known for it. These data are taken from a study of T cells after yellow fever vaccination. Study observations and caveats: Overlap between CD4 and CD8 compartments was detected for a small share of clonotypes. A faster peak, day 5 versus 15, was reached by the weaker secondary response. Repertoires sorted by FACS could include abundant clonotypes that are contaminants from the bulk population.

Generation of TCR cDNA used 5'RACE template switching (which added a universal primer site and UMIs). TCRdb processed the 5' RACE reads anew with MiXCR; each CDR3 protein has one entry. This table has fewer than 450,000 distinct CDR3 sequences, 3% to 4.5% appearing once. The V gene's germline CDR1 is LGHNA and CDR2 YSLEER. The J segment lost 6 bases and the V segment lost 0 bases, leaving 12 bases of the junction unmatched. The CDR3 length is 17 residues. The origin of this receptor is a man aged 18 to 35 who received the YFV17D yellow fever vaccine. V usage is TRBV4-3 and J usage is TRBJ1-2, with TRBD1 matching over 8 bases. This sample comprised PBMCs, obtained 5 days after the yellow fever booster vaccination. The CDR3 sequence: CASSQEVDTGGRDGYTF. The CDR3 DNA reads TGCGCCAGCAGCCAAGAAGTAGACACAGGGGGAAGGGATGGCTACACCTTC.